The T cell receptor (beta chain) described here comes from a study of patients and donors after allogeneic stem cell transplantation. TCRdb reanalysed the RT-PCR reads using MiXCR and keeps one entry per CDR3 protein. The top ten clones hold 6% of a sample with about 960,000 distinct CDR3 sequences, 15% to 20% of them seen once. Sample: blood, either unsorted or a sorted T cell fraction (not recorded which). The source is a human donor who was either an allogeneic HSCT recipient or a stem cell or donor lymphocyte infusion donor (not recorded which). It is not recorded whose cells these are; they may come from a transplant donor.

CDR3 sequence (DNA): TGCAGTGCCCGCGTAACACCGGGATACACTGAAGCTTTCTTT. It translates to CSARVTPGYTEAFF. V usage is TRBV20-1 and J usage is TRBJ1-1; D call uncertain. Between the trimmed V and J ends, which lost 6 bases and 3 bases, there was a span of 17 bases. The CDR3 is made up of 14 amino acids. The V gene's germline CDR1 is DFQATT and CDR2 SNEGSKA (reference sequence).